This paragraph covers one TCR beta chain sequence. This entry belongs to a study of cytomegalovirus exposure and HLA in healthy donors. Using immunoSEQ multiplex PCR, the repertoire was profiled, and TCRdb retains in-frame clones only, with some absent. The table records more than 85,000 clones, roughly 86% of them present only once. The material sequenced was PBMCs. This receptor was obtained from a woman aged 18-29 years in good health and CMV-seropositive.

This CDR3 is CASSPSQGAYEQYF. DNA for the CDR3: TGTGCCAGCTCACCAAGTCAGGGGGCCTACGAGCAGTACTTC. This sequence joins TRBV18 and TRBJ2-7; TRBD1 matches 7 bases. The CDR3 loop spans 14 amino acids. Germline values: CDR1 KGHSH, CDR2 LQKENI. V trimming: 2 bases; J trimming: 2 bases; junction bases outside the gene matches: 3.